The present TCR beta chain was sequenced within a study of PD-L1 blockade in urothelial cancer. Study-level background: Every 3 weeks, patients received intravenous atezolizumab 1,200 mg, beginning 2014. Blood analysis was done at 3 weeks (second dose) and 6 weeks after treatment began. There were a median of approximately 150,000 T cells in blood samples. Study-wide results and caveats: Stronger expansion of tumor-associated clones in blood at 3 weeks distinguished durable-benefit patients.

In regard to this clone: Its antigen remains unidentified.

This sample's time point: peripheral blood 6 weeks after treatment start. Only in-frame clones appear in the TCRdb table, and some are missing; sequencing was by immunoSEQ multiplex PCR. The data show some 31,000 clones, with roughly 80% seen just once and 2.5% to 3.5% held by the top ten. This CDR3 is built from 12 residues. Trimming pared 6 bases from V and 5 bases from J, leaving 10 bases between. Germline V gene data show CDR1 as LNHDA and CDR2 as SQIVND (reference sequence). Sequenced here: PBMCs, sampled around atezolizumab (anti-PD-L1) treatment. The rearrangement links TRBV19 to TRBJ1-2; D gene uncertain. This receptor was obtained from a man between 65 and 85 years old with urothelial cancer. CDR3 sequence: CASSMEVYGYTF. The CDR3 DNA reads TGTGCCAGTAGCATGGAGGTTTATGGCTACACCTTC.